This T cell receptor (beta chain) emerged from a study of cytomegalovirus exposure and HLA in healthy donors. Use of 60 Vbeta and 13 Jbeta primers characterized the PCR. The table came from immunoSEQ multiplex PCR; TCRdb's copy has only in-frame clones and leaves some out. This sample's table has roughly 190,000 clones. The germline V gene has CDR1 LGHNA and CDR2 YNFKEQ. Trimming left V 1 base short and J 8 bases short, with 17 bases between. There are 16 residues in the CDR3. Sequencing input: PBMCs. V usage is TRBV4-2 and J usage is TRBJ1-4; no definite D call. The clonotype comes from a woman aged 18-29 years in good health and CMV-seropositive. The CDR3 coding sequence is TGTGCCAGCAGCCAAGTATGGGCAGAAGGTGGGGAAAAACTGTTTTTT. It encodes CASSQVWAEGGEKLFF.